The 22 T cell receptor beta chains presented below share a single source sample, sequenced in a study of cytomegalovirus exposure and HLA in healthy donors. Both 60 Vbeta primers and 13 Jbeta primers went into the PCR. Produced via immunoSEQ multiplex PCR; TCRdb's table is partial and in-frame only. This sample's table reports tens of thousands of clones. Specimen: PBMCs. The source is a man aged 18 to 35 in good health and CMV-seropositive.

The genes are TRBV5-6 and TRBJ1-1; D might be TRBD1 (6 bases). V shed 6 bases and J shed 9 bases, with 18 bases lying between them. This CDR3 contains 13 residues. Looked up from germline, CDR1 is SGHDT and CDR2 is YYEEEE. CDR3 region: CASTLFSDRQAFF. The CDR3 DNA sequence: TGTGCCAGCACCTTATTCTCGGACAGACAAGCTTTCTTT.

V gene TRBV6-1 combines with J gene TRBJ2-6; D remains unclear. The CDR3 extends over 14 amino acids. CDR1 and CDR2 (germline): MNHNS, SASEGT. The germline V and J ends were trimmed by 1 base and 2 bases, with 3 bases remaining between them. CDR3 DNA: TGTGCCAGCAGTGAAGGTACTGGGGCCAACGTCCTGACTTTC. This translates into CASSEGTGANVLTF.

The chain carries TRBV6-1 and TRBJ2-1; 10 bases map to TRBD1. The germline V gene encodes CDR1 MNHNS and CDR2 SASEGT. The CDR3 is 12 residues long. The junction had 4 bases not matched to a gene; V was cut back by 8 bases and J by 9 bases. Here the CDR3 DNA reads TGTGCCAGCTCGACAGGGGGCCGTGAGCAGTTCTTC. Translated, it gives CASSTGGREQFF.

This chain uses TRBV6-6 with TRBJ2-7, with a tentative D call TRBD1 (5 bases). This CDR3 region has 13 residues. The V end was cut by 2 bases, the J end by 3 bases, with 8 bases between. In germline, CDR1 is MNHNY, CDR2 SVGAGI (reference sequence). CDR3 nucleotide sequence: TGTGCCAGCAGTTACCACGACAGCTACGAGCAGTACTTC. Protein: CASSYHDSYEQYF.

The chain combines TRBV28 with TRBJ2-7; possibly TRBD2 for D (7 bases). Germline V gives CDR1 MDHEN, CDR2 SYDVKM. The CDR3 sequence is 13 residues long. V was trimmed by 2 bases and J by 6 bases, leaving 11 bases between them. CDR3 in amino acids: CASSLIRGGEQYF. In nucleotides, the CDR3 is TGTGCCAGCAGTTTAATTAGGGGGGGCGAGCAGTACTTC.

The rearrangement links TRBV4-1 to TRBJ1-5; possible D gene TRBD1, 6 bases. The CDR3 is 15 amino acids. Germline CDR1 is MGHRA and CDR2 is YSYEKL. V lost 4 bases and J 4 bases, leaving 14 bases between the germline ends. The CDR3 DNA reads TGCGCCAGCAGCCTTCGGACAGCTCCAAATCAGCCCCAGCATTTT. Its protein product is CASSLRTAPNQPQHF.

The V and J genes are TRBV5-1 and TRBJ2-3, with TRBD2 matching 10 bases. This CDR3 is built from 16 residues. V gave up 4 bases and J gave up 5 bases; unmatched junction bases: 10. Germline values: CDR1 SGHRS, CDR2 YFSETQ. In nucleotides, the CDR3 is TGCGCCAGCAGCACCCTAGCGGGGGCCGAAGGAGATACGCAGTATTTT. It encodes CASSTLAGAEGDTQYF. The variable domain in full, with the rest retrieved from reference TRBV5-1 and TRBJ2-3, is KAGVTQTPRYLIKTRGQQVTLSCSPISGHRSVSWYQQTPGQGLQFLFEYFSETQRNKGNFPGRFSGRQFSNSRSEMNVSTLELGDSALYLCASSTLAGAEGDTQYFGPGTRLTVL.

The chain combines TRBV11-2 with TRBJ1-2; D might be TRBD1 (6 bases). This CDR3 comprises 14 residues. Looked up from germline, CDR1 is SGHAT and CDR2 is FQNNGV. Deletions cut 5 bases from V and 4 bases from J, with 14 bases between. The CDR3 reads CASSRSGAGYGYTF. The CDR3 DNA follows: TGTGCCAGCAGCCGTTCAGGGGCAGGCTATGGCTACACCTTC.

The chain recombines TRBV5-1 with TRBJ1-2, with D perhaps TRBD1 (5 bases). Trimming removed 3 bases from V and 0 bases from J, with 12 bases in between. The germline gives CDR1 SGHRS, CDR2 YFSETQ. The CDR3 totals 15 residues. The CDR3 DNA is TGCGCCAGCAGCTGGCAGGGTGACTCTAACTATGGCTACACCTTC. Protein product: CASSWQGDSNYGYTF.

The chain employs TRBV4-1 and TRBJ2-2, with a weak D call TRBD2 (5 bases). This CDR3 contains 15 residues. Germline V gene lookup returns CDR1 MGHRA and CDR2 YSYEKL. Trimming removed 4 bases at V and 4 bases at J, with 13 bases between. CDR3 bases: TGCGCCAGCAGCCGATCGGACTCCATCACCGGGGAGCTGTTTTTT. Amino acid sequence: CASSRSDSITGELFF.

The rearrangement uses TRBV5-1 and TRBJ2-5, with 7 bases fitting TRBD2. Germline V gene lookup returns CDR1 SGHRS and CDR2 YFSETQ. The CDR3 extends over 17 amino acids. The V segment lost 3 bases and the J segment 2 bases; nucleotides outside the gene matches: 13. The CDR3 spells CASSSRLAGVLQETQYF. DNA of the CDR3: TGCGCCAGCAGCTCCAGACTAGCCGGGGTACTTCAAGAGACCCAGTACTTC.

The J gene is TRBJ2-7, the V gene TRBV28; D is unresolved. Germline loops: CDR1 MDHEN, CDR2 SYDVKM. V dropped 5 bases and J dropped 0 bases, with 17 bases sitting between them. The CDR3 is 16 residues long. The CDR3 nucleotides read TGTGCCAGCAGTGCCAGGTCACCTATCCTCTCCTACGAGCAGTACTTC. This sequence encodes CASSARSPILSYEQYF.

The chain uses TRBV2 and TRBJ1-2; D is undetermined. The V gene lost 7 bases and the J gene lost 3 bases, with 12 bases spanning the gap. The CDR3 length is 13 residues. Germline V gene lookup returns CDR1 SNHLY and CDR2 FYNNEI. CDR3 DNA sequence: TGTGCCAGCACCAAAAGGAGAGACTATGGCTACACCTTC. Its protein is CASTKRRDYGYTF. The full variable domain, its missing parts supplied by reference TRBV2 and TRBJ1-2, is EPEVTQTPSHQVTQMGQEVILRCVPISNHLYFYWYRQILGQKVEFLVSFYNNEISEKSEIFDDQFSVERPDGSNFTLKIRSTKLEDSAMYFCASTKRRDYGYTFGSGTRLTVV.

V usage is TRBV2 and J usage is TRBJ2-7; D is ambiguous. This CDR3 comprises 13 residues. V was pared by 6 bases and J by 1 base, with 10 bases between. Germline V gene lookup returns CDR1 SNHLY and CDR2 FYNNEI. CDR3 coding DNA: TGTGCCAGCAGGGATACAGAGTCCTACGAGCAGTACTTC. Encoded protein: CASRDTESYEQYF.

CDR3 DNA: TGTGCCAGCAGTTTGGTTCGCGGACAGGGAAATGGCTACACCTTC. This sequence encodes CASSLVRGQGNGYTF. J is TRBJ1-2 and V is TRBV28, with 8 bases lining up with TRBD1. The CDR3 has 15 amino acids. CDR1 and CDR2 (germline): MDHEN, SYDVKM. V gave up 3 bases and J gave up 6 bases; unmatched junction bases: 9.

The chain has TRBV5-1 and TRBJ2-7; weak D call: TRBD2 (6 bases). The V end was cut by 4 bases, the J end by 2 bases, with 13 bases between. Looked up from germline, CDR1 is SGHRS and CDR2 is YFSETQ. This CDR3 spans 14 amino acids. The CDR3 bases are TGCGCCAGCAGCCCCCTTGGCGGGACCTACGAGCAGTACTTC. Amino acid sequence: CASSPLGGTYEQYF. Full variable domain (missing parts from reference TRBV5-1 and TRBJ2-7): KAGVTQTPRYLIKTRGQQVTLSCSPISGHRSVSWYQQTPGQGLQFLFEYFSETQRNKGNFPGRFSGRQFSNSRSEMNVSTLELGDSALYLCASSPLGGTYEQYFGPGTRLTVT.

The V gene is TRBV18, the J gene TRBJ1-2; TRBD1 agrees at 12 bases. From germline, CDR1 is KGHSH and CDR2 LQKENI. V lost 4 bases to trimming and J lost 2 bases; unmatched junction nucleotides: 5. This CDR3 region has 16 residues. CDR3 DNA: TGTGCCAGCTCACGAGAGGGACAGGGGGCGAACTATGGCTACACCTTC. The encoded protein is CASSREGQGANYGYTF. Looking up the rest from reference TRBV18 and TRBJ1-2 gives the full variable domain: NAGVMQNPRHLVRRRGQEARLRCSPMKGHSHVYWYRQLPEEGLKFMVYLQKENIIDESGMPKERFSAEFPKEGPSILRIQQVVRGDSAAYFCASSREGQGANYGYTFGSGTRLTVV.

The chain links TRBV18 to TRBJ1-5; D is possibly TRBD1 (6 bases). This CDR3 has 16 residues. Trimming cost V 4 bases and J 7 bases, with 20 bases left between them. CDR1 KGHSH and CDR2 LQKENI come from the germline V gene. The CDR3 sequence is CASSQNMNRAEQPQHF. The CDR3 DNA sequence: TGTGCCAGCTCACAAAACATGAACAGGGCCGAACAGCCCCAGCATTTT.

The chain recombines TRBV6-6 with TRBJ1-6, with TRBD1 identical over 10 bases. CDR1 is MNHNY and CDR2 is SVGAGI in the germline V gene (reference sequence). V shed 9 bases and J 5 bases; nucleotides not matched to a gene: 4. The CDR3 extends over 14 amino acids. CDR3: CARGGTGDNSPLHF. The CDR3 coding sequence is TGTGCCAGGGGCGGGACAGGGGATAATTCACCCCTCCACTTT.

This chain uses TRBV28 with TRBJ1-5; D gene uncertain. The V and J ends lost 2 bases and 0 bases respectively, with 5 bases between them. CDR3 length: 14 amino acids. In germline, CDR1 is MDHEN, CDR2 SYDVKM. CDR3 residues: CASSLDNSNQPQHF. The CDR3 DNA follows: TGTGCCAGCAGTTTAGACAATAGCAATCAGCCCCAGCATTTT.

This rearrangement joins TRBV11-2 to TRBJ2-7; 8 bases match TRBD1. Germline V CDR1 and CDR2: SGHAT, FQNNGV. The J segment lost 4 bases and the V segment lost 1 base, leaving 3 bases of the junction unmatched. CDR3 size: 14 residues. The CDR3 DNA is TGTGCCAGCAGCTTAGGGACAGGGACATACGAGCAGTACTTC. Translation gives CASSLGTGTYEQYF.

DNA of the CDR3: TGTGCCAGCAGCCCGGGACAGCGGAATCAGCCCCAGCATTTT. Its translation is CASSPGQRNQPQHF. The rearrangement links TRBV2 to TRBJ1-5; TRBD1 agrees at 7 bases. V shed 6 bases and J 4 bases; nucleotides not matched to a gene: 6. This CDR3 contains 14 residues. CDR1 and CDR2 from the germline V gene are SNHLY and FYNNEI.